This is a list of T cell receptor beta chains from one sample in a study of control samples from healthy donors and cancer patients. Sequencing used immunoSEQ multiplex PCR; TCRdb keeps in-frame clones, though not all of them. Among around 110,000 clones listed, 80% to 90% were seen once. Sequenced: PBMCs. Receptors originate from a woman aged 45-65 years with colorectal cancer. CDR3s include the opening cysteine and the closing phenylalanine or tryptophan. D genes are given only for firm matches. Some rows have no size entry. The others give once, few or many, or a class for an expanded clone.

V gene: TRBV12-3/TRBV12-4; J gene: TRBJ1-2; CDR3 length: 13; D gene: NA; clone size: NA; CDR3 DNA: TGTGCCAGCAGCAGGACGGATATCTATGGCTACACCTTC; CDR3 protein: CASSRTDIYGYTF
V gene: TRBV19; J gene: TRBJ1-1; CDR3 length: 18; D gene: NA; clone size: NA; CDR3 DNA: TGTGCCAGTAGTTTCCAATCCGGGCCCGGAGGGAGCGACACTGAAGCTTTCTTT; CDR3 protein: CASSFQSGPGGSDTEAFF
V gene: TRBV28; J gene: TRBJ2-1; CDR3 length: 14; D gene: TRBD2; clone size: once; CDR3 DNA: TGTGCCAGCAGCCCAATAGCGGGAGTCCCTGAGCAGTTCTTC; CDR3 protein: CASSPIAGVPEQFF
V gene: TRBV6-5; J gene: TRBJ1-2; CDR3 length: 14; D gene: NA; clone size: once; CDR3 DNA: TGTGCCAGCAGTTCAGGGGTTTGGAACTATGGCTACACCTTC; CDR3 protein: CASSSGVWNYGYTF
V gene: TRBV18; J gene: TRBJ2-1; CDR3 length: 13; D gene: TRBD2; clone size: NA; CDR3 DNA: TGTGCCAGCTCACCGGTAGCGGGAGATGAGCAGTTCTTC; CDR3 protein: CASSPVAGDEQFF
V gene: TRBV20-1; J gene: TRBJ1-2; CDR3 length: 11; D gene: NA; clone size: NA; CDR3 DNA: TGCAGTACCCTTTGGGGAGATGGCTACACCTTC; CDR3 protein: CSTLWGDGYTF
V gene: TRBV29-1; J gene: TRBJ1-2; CDR3 length: 14; D gene: NA; clone size: NA; CDR3 DNA: TGCAGCTTAGTTCCGTTCCTTCCAGGGTATGGCTACACCTTC; CDR3 protein: CSLVPFLPGYGYTF
V gene: TRBV6-1; J gene: TRBJ1-1; CDR3 length: 15; D gene: NA; clone size: NA; CDR3 DNA: TGTGCCAGCAGTGAATTGCCCGGATCGAACACTGAAGCTTTCTTT; CDR3 protein: CASSELPGSNTEAFF
V gene: TRBV19; J gene: TRBJ2-7; CDR3 length: 15; D gene: NA; clone size: NA; CDR3 DNA: TGTGCCAGTAGTTTATCCGGGACGGGAAACTACGAGCAGTACTTC; CDR3 protein: CASSLSGTGNYEQYF
V gene: TRBV5-4; J gene: TRBJ1-1; CDR3 length: 14; D gene: NA; clone size: NA; CDR3 DNA: TGTGCCAGCAGCTTGGACTCCATGAACACTGAAGCTTTCTTT; CDR3 protein: CASSLDSMNTEAFF
V gene: TRBV5-8; J gene: TRBJ2-5; CDR3 length: 17; D gene: NA; clone size: once; CDR3 DNA: TGTGCCAGCAGCTTGCAGCGACAGGCGATTAACCAAGAGACCCAGTACTTC; CDR3 protein: CASSLQRQAINQETQYF
V gene: TRBV5-4; J gene: TRBJ2-1; CDR3 length: 15; D gene: TRBD2; clone size: NA; CDR3 DNA: TGTGCCAGCAGCTTCGGACTAGCGGGGGGATCTGAGCAGTTCTTC; CDR3 protein: CASSFGLAGGSEQFF
V gene: TRBV5-8; J gene: TRBJ1-4; CDR3 length: 15; D gene: TRBD1; clone size: NA; CDR3 DNA: TGTGCCAGCAGCGCGTCCGGGACAGGTGGAGAAAAACTGTTTTTT; CDR3 protein: CASSASGTGGEKLFF
V gene: TRBV3-1/TRBV3-2; J gene: TRBJ2-1; CDR3 length: 14; D gene: NA; clone size: NA; CDR3 DNA: TGTGCCAGCAGCCAATTTCCAGGGGACAATGAGCAGTTCTTC; CDR3 protein: CASSQFPGDNEQFF
V gene: TRBV4-1; J gene: TRBJ1-5; CDR3 length: 15; D gene: NA; clone size: few; CDR3 DNA: TGCGCCAGCAGCCAAGTAGGGACGTACAATCAGCCCCAGCATTTT; CDR3 protein: CASSQVGTYNQPQHF
V gene: TRBV5-8; J gene: TRBJ1-1; CDR3 length: 14; D gene: NA; clone size: NA; CDR3 DNA: TGTGCCAGCAGCTTTGTTGGGGGTCACACTGAAGCTTTCTTT; CDR3 protein: CASSFVGGHTEAFF
V gene: TRBV29-1; J gene: TRBJ1-2; CDR3 length: 13; D gene: NA; clone size: NA; CDR3 DNA: TGCAGCGTTGAAGATGGGAGGGGTTCAGGCTACACCTTC; CDR3 protein: CSVEDGRGSGYTF
V gene: TRBV2; J gene: TRBJ1-1; CDR3 length: 15; D gene: NA; clone size: NA; CDR3 DNA: TGTGCCAGCAGTGAACGGGGGGGAATGAACACTGAAGCTTTCTTT; CDR3 protein: CASSERGGMNTEAFF
V gene: TRBV5-1; J gene: TRBJ1-5; CDR3 length: 14; D gene: TRBD1; clone size: NA; CDR3 DNA: TGCGCCAGCAGCTTGGCGGACAGGGAAGGCCCCCAGCATTTT; CDR3 protein: CASSLADREGPQHF
V gene: TRBV18; J gene: TRBJ1-3; CDR3 length: 15; D gene: TRBD1; clone size: NA; CDR3 DNA: TGTGCCAGCTCAGGAGGACAGGGCGATTTAAACACCATATATTTT; CDR3 protein: CASSGGQGDLNTIYF
V gene: TRBV29-1; J gene: TRBJ2-3; CDR3 length: 14; D gene: TRBD2; clone size: NA; CDR3 DNA: TGCAGCGTTGATCGGGGGGTTTATTTAGATACGCAGTATTTT; CDR3 protein: CSVDRGVYLDTQYF
V gene: TRBV2; J gene: TRBJ2-7; CDR3 length: 14; D gene: NA; clone size: NA; CDR3 DNA: TGTGCCAGCAGTGAGCGGAGAAGCTCCTACGAGCAGTACTTC; CDR3 protein: CASSERRSSYEQYF
V gene: TRBV18; J gene: TRBJ2-7; CDR3 length: 13; D gene: TRBD1; clone size: few; CDR3 DNA: TGTGCCAGCTCACCGACAGGGCTCCGCGAGCAGTACTTC; CDR3 protein: CASSPTGLREQYF
V gene: TRBV28; J gene: TRBJ2-5; CDR3 length: 12; D gene: TRBD2; clone size: once; CDR3 DNA: TGTGCCAGCAGAGGACTAGAAGAGACCCAGTACTTC; CDR3 protein: CASRGLEETQYF
V gene: TRBV9; J gene: TRBJ1-3; CDR3 length: 15; D gene: NA; clone size: NA; CDR3 DNA: TGTGCCAGCAGCGTAACGCACCTCTCTGGAAACACCATATATTTT; CDR3 protein: CASSVTHLSGNTIYF
V gene: TRBV13; J gene: TRBJ1-1; CDR3 length: 14; D gene: NA; clone size: NA; CDR3 DNA: TGTGCCAGCAGCTTGGGTAGGGATGGGACTGAAGCTTTCTTT; CDR3 protein: CASSLGRDGTEAFF
V gene: TRBV5-1; J gene: TRBJ2-2; CDR3 length: 13; D gene: NA; clone size: NA; CDR3 DNA: TGCGCCAGCAGTCCAGCAAACACCGGGGAGCTGTTTTTT; CDR3 protein: CASSPANTGELFF
V gene: TRBV7-2; J gene: TRBJ2-7; CDR3 length: 14; D gene: TRBD2; clone size: NA; CDR3 DNA: TGTGCCAGCAGCTGGGTGCGGGAGGCCTACGAGCAGTACTTC; CDR3 protein: CASSWVREAYEQYF
V gene: TRBV5-8; J gene: TRBJ1-1; CDR3 length: 13; D gene: NA; clone size: once; CDR3 DNA: TGTGCCAGCAGCTTGATCCAGTTCACTGAAGCTTTCTTT; CDR3 protein: CASSLIQFTEAFF
V gene: TRBV28; J gene: TRBJ2-4; CDR3 length: 17; D gene: NA; clone size: once; CDR3 DNA: TGTGCCAGCAGTTTATGGAGTCAGAGATTAGCCAAAAACATTCAGTACTTC; CDR3 protein: CASSLWSQRLAKNIQYF
V gene: TRBV30; J gene: TRBJ2-7; CDR3 length: 11; D gene: TRBD1; clone size: few; CDR3 DNA: TGTGCCTGGAGTGCAGACAGGGCACCCACCTTC; CDR3 protein: CAWSADRAPTF
V gene: TRBV3-1/TRBV3-2; J gene: TRBJ2-7; CDR3 length: 14; D gene: TRBD1; clone size: NA; CDR3 DNA: TGTGCCAGCAGCCAACGACAGGGGGCGGATGAGCAGTACTTC; CDR3 protein: CASSQRQGADEQYF
V gene: TRBV28; J gene: TRBJ2-1; CDR3 length: 17; D gene: NA; clone size: NA; CDR3 DNA: TGTGCCAGCACCGAAAGCCGGGACCACGCGTTTCTGAGTAAACAGTTCTTC; CDR3 protein: CASTESRDHAFLSKQFF